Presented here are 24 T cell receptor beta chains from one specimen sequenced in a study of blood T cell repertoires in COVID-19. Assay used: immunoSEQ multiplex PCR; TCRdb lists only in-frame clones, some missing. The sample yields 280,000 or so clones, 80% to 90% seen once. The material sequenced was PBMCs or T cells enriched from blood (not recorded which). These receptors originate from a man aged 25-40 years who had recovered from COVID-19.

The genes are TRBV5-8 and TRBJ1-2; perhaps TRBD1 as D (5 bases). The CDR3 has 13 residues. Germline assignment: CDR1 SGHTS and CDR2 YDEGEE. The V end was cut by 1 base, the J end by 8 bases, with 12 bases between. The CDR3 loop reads CASSLSGALGYTF. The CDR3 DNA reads TGTGCCAGCAGCTTGAGTGGGGCTTTGGGCTACACCTTC. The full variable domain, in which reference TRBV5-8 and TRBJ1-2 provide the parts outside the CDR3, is EAGVTQSPTHLIKTRGQQATLRCSPISGHTSVYWYQQALGLGLQFLLWYDEGEERNRGNFPPRFSGRQFPNYSSELNVNALELEDSALYLCASSLSGALGYTFGSGTRLTVV.

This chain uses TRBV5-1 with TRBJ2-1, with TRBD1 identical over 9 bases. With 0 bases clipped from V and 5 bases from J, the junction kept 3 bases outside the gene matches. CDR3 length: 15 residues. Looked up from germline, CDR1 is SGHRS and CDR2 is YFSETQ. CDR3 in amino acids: CASSLAQGANNEQFF. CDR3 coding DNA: TGCGCCAGCAGCTTGGCACAGGGGGCAAACAATGAGCAGTTCTTC.

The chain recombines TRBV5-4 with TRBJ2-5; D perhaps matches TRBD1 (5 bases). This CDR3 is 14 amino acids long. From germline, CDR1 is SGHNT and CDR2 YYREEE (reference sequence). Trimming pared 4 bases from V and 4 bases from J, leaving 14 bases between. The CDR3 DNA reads TGTGCCAGCAGCACCCCCCGCAGGGCAGAGACCCAGTACTTC. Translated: CASSTPRRAETQYF.

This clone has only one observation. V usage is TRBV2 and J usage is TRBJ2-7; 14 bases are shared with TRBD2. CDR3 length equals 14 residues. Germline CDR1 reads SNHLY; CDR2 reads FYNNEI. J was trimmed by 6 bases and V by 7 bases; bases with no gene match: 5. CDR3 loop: CASNLGLAGGEQYF. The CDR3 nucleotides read TGTGCCAGCAACCTAGGACTAGCGGGGGGCGAGCAGTACTTC.

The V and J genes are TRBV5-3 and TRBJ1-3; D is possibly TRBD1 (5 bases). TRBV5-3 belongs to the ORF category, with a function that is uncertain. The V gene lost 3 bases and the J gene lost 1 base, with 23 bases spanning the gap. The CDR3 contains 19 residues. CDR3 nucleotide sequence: TGTGCCAGAAGCTCAACCAATAAAACCCTTGACAGTTCTGGAAACACCATATATTTT. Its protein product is CARSSTNKTLDSSGNTIYF.

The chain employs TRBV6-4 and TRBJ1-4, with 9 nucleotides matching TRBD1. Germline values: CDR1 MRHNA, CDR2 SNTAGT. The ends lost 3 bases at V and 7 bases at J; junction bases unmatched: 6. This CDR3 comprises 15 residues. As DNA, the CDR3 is TGTGCCAGCAGTGAAACACAGGGGGCTGGTGAAAAACTGTTTTTT. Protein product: CASSETQGAGEKLFF.

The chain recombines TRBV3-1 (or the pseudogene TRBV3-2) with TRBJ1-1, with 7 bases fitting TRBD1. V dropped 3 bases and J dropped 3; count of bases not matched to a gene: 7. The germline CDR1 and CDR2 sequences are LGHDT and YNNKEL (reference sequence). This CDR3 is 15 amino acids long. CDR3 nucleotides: TGTGCCAGCAGCCACAGGGGGACCCTCGACACTGAAGCTTTCTTT. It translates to CASSHRGTLDTEAFF.

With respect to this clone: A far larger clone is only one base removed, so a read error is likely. CDR3 sequence: CASSFYSNQPQHF. Here the CDR3 DNA reads TGTGCCAGCAGCTTCTATAGCAATCAGCCCCAGCATTTT. The J gene is TRBJ1-5, the V gene TRBV7-8; no reliable D call. Germline CDR1 reads SGHVS; CDR2 reads FQNEAQ. Between the trimmed V and J ends, which lost 3 bases and 0 bases, there was a span of 3 bases. The CDR3 spans 13 residues.

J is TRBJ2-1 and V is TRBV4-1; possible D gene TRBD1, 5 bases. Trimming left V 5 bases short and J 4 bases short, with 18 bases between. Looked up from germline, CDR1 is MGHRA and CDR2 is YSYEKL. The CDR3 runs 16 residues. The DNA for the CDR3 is TGCGCCAGCAGCGAACTAAGGGGAAATGCGTACAATGAGCAGTTCTTC. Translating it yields CASSELRGNAYNEQFF.

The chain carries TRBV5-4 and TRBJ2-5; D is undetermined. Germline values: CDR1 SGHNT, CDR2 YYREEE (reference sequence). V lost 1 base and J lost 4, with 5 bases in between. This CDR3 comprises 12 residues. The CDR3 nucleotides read TGTGCCAGCAGCTTGCCCAGAGAGACCCAGTACTTC. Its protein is CASSLPRETQYF.

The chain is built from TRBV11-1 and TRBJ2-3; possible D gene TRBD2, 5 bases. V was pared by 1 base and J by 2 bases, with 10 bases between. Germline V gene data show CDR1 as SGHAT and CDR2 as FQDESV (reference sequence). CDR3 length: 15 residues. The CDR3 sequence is CASSLGLSPTDTQYF. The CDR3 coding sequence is TGTGCCAGCAGCTTAGGACTATCGCCCACAGATACGCAGTATTTT.

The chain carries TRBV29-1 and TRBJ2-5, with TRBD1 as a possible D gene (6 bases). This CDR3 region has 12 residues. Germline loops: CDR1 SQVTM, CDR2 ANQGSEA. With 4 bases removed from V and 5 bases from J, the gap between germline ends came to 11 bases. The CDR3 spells CSVAGAGETQYF. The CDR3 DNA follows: TGCAGCGTTGCAGGGGCAGGGGAGACCCAGTACTTC.

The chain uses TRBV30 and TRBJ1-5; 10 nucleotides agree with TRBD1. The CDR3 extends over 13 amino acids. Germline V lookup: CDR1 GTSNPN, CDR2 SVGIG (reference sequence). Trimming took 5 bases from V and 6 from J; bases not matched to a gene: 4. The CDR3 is CAWGQGDGQPQHF. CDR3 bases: TGTGCCTGGGGACAGGGGGATGGTCAGCCCCAGCATTTT.

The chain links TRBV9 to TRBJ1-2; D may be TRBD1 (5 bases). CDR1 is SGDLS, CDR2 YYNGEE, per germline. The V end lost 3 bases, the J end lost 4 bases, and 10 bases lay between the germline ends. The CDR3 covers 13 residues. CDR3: CASSAPGLYGYTF. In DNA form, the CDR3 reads TGTGCCAGCAGCGCTCCAGGGCTCTATGGCTACACCTTC.

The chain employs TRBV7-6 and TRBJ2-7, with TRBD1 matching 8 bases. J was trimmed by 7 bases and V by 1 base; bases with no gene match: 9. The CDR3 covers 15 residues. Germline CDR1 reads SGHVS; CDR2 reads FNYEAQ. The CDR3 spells CASSLGTGPPIEQYF. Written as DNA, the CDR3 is TGTGCCAGCAGCTTAGGGACAGGGCCCCCAATAGAGCAGTACTTC.

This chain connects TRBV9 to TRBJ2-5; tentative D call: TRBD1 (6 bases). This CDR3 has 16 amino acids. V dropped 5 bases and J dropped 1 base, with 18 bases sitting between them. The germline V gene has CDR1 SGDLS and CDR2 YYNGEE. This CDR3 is CASSRGGIRVQETQYF. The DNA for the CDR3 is TGTGCCAGCAGTAGAGGGGGTATTCGAGTCCAAGAGACCCAGTACTTC.

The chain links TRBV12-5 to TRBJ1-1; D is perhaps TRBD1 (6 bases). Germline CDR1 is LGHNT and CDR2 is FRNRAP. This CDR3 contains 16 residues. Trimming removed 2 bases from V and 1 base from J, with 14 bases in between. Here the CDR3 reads CASGLTLTGGNTEAFF. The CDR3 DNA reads TGTGCTAGTGGTTTGACCCTGACAGGCGGGAACACTGAAGCTTTCTTT.

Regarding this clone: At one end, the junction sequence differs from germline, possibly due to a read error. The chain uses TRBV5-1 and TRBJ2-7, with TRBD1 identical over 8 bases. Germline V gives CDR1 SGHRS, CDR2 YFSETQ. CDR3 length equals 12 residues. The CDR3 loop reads CASRFDLGQGHF. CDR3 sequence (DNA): TGCGCCAGCCGATTTGACCTCGGACAGGGCCACTTC.

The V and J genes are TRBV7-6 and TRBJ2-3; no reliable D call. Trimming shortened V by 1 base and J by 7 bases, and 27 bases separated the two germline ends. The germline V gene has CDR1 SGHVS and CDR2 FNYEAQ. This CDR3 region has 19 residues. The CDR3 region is CASSLGSLVHPDFSHTQYF. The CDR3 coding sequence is TGTGCCAGCAGCTTAGGTTCTTTGGTACACCCCGACTTTTCCCATACGCAGTATTTT.

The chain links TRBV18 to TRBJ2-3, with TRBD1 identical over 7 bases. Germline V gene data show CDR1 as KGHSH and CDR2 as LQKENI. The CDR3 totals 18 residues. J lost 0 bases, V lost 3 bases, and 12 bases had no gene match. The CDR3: CASSPLIGQATSTDTQYF. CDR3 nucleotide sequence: TGTGCCAGCTCACCCCTGATAGGACAGGCTACTAGCACAGATACGCAGTATTTT. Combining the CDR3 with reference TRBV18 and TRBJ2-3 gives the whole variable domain NAGVMQNPRHLVRRRGQEARLRCSPMKGHSHVYWYRQLPEEGLKFMVYLQKENIIDESGMPKERFSAEFPKEGPSILRIQQVVRGDSAAYFCASSPLIGQATSTDTQYFGPGTRLTVL.

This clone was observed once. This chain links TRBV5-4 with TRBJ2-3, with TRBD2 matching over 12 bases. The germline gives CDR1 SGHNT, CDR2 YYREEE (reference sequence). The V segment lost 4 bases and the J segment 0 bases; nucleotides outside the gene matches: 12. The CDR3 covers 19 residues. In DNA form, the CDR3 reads TGTGCCAGCAGCCTTAAGACTAGCGGGGGATATGCTAGCACAGATACGCAGTATTTT. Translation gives CASSLKTSGGYASTDTQYF.

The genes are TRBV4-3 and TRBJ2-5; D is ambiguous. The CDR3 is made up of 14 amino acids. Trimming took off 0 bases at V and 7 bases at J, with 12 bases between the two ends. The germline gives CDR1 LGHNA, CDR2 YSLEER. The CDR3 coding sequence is TGCGCCAGCAGCCAAGATCGGTCCGTCGGGACCCAGTACTTC. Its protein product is CASSQDRSVGTQYF.

CDR3 region: CASSSLGNYEQYF. CDR3 sequence (DNA): TGTGCCAGCAGCTCTCTCGGGAACTACGAGCAGTACTTC. The chain is built from TRBV11-2 and TRBJ2-7; D possibly corresponds to TRBD2 (5 bases). This CDR3 comprises 13 residues. Germline-derived CDR1 and CDR2 are SGHAT and FQNNGV. The germline V and J ends were trimmed by 4 bases and 3 bases, with 10 bases remaining between them. Full variable domain (remainder filled in from reference TRBV11-2 and TRBJ2-7): EAGVAQSPRYKIIEKRQSVAFWCNPISGHATLYWYQQILGQGPKLLIQFQNNGVVDDSQLPKDRFSAERLKGVDSTLKIQPAKLEDSAVYLCASSSLGNYEQYFGPGTRLTVT.

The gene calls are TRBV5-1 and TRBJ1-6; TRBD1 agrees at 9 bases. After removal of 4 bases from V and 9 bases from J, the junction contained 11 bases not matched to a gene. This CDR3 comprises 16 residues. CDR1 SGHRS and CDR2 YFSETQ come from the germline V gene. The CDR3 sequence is CASSTRGQGEASPLHF. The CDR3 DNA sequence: TGCGCCAGCAGCACAAGGGGACAGGGCGAGGCTTCACCCCTCCACTTT.